This passage covers 24 T cell receptor beta chains from one sample sequenced in a study of beta chain features in type 1 diabetes. Expressed TCRB transcripts got sequenced, as all isolated RNA was reverse transcribed. Sequencing used immunoSEQ multiplex PCR; TCRdb keeps in-frame clones, though not all of them. Here the sample spans around 300,000 clones, under 8.5% being singletons. The sample comprised central memory CD4+ T cells from blood. The receptors were gathered from a woman aged 18-29 years in good health.

The V call is TRBV29-1, the J call TRBJ2-1, with D possibly called TRBD1 or TRBD2 (5 bases each). The CDR3 consists of 11 residues. The germline CDR1 and CDR2 sequences are SQVTM and ANQGSEA. The V end was cut by 7 bases, the J end by 12 bases, with 16 bases between. CDR3 DNA: TGCAGCGGCAAGGACGGGACGGGGCAGTTCTTC. This sequence encodes CSGKDGTGQFF.

The rearrangement joins TRBV7-2 to TRBJ2-5, with TRBD2 as a possible D gene (5 bases). From germline, CDR1 is SGHTA and CDR2 FQGNSA. This CDR3 spans 15 amino acids. V gave up 0 bases and J gave up 1 base, with 9 bases separating them. CDR3 residues: CASSLARAIQETQYF. The CDR3 DNA reads as TGTGCCAGCAGCTTAGCGCGGGCGATCCAAGAGACCCAGTACTTC. The full variable domain, its missing parts supplied by reference TRBV7-2 and TRBJ2-5, is GAGVSQSPSNKVTEKGKDVELRCDPISGHTALYWYRQSLGQGLEFLIYFQGNSAPDKSGLPSDRFSAERTGGSVSTLTIQRTQQEDSAVYLCASSLARAIQETQYFGPGTRLLVL.

This clone has just a few counts. The genes are TRBV7-8 and TRBJ2-3; D is possibly TRBD2 (7 bases). Deletions cut 7 bases from V and 1 base from J, with 12 bases between. Per the germline V gene, CDR1 is SGHVS and CDR2 is FQNEAQ. CDR3 size: 14 residues. Here the CDR3 reads CASTLGGGTDTQYF. CDR3 nucleotide sequence: TGTGCCAGCACCCTAGGGGGGGGCACAGATACGCAGTATTTT.

This clone was seen only a few times. This chain uses TRBV7-9 with TRBJ2-5; 10 bases are a match to TRBD2. CDR3 length: 15 amino acids. Germline V gene lookup returns CDR1 SEHNR and CDR2 FQNEAQ (reference sequence). V shed 4 bases, J shed 4 bases, and the junction held 6 bases outside the gene matches. The chain's CDR3 is CASSSTAGGLETQYF. The CDR3 coding sequence is TGTGCCAGCAGCTCGACAGCGGGAGGGTTAGAGACCCAGTACTTC.

V is TRBV5-6 and J is TRBJ2-3; no reliable D call. CDR1 SGHDT and CDR2 YYEEEE come from the germline V gene. The length of the CDR3 is 12 residues. Trimming cost V 2 bases and J 5 bases, with 6 bases left between them. CDR3 protein: CASSFPRDTQYF. The CDR3 DNA reads as TGTGCCAGCAGCTTCCCCCGAGATACGCAGTATTTT. Based on the CDR3 plus reference TRBV5-6 and TRBJ2-3, the full variable domain is DAGVTQSPTHLIKTRGQQVTLRCSPKSGHDTVSWYQQALGQGPQFIFQYYEEEERQRGNFPDRFSGHQFPNYSSELNVNALLLGDSALYLCASSFPRDTQYFGPGTRLTVL.

The J gene is TRBJ2-1, the V gene TRBV5-1; D is perhaps TRBD1 or TRBD2 (5 bases each). V lost 4 bases, J lost 4 bases, and 9 bases lay in between. CDR3 size: 13 residues. CDR1 and CDR2 from the germline V gene are SGHRS and YFSETQ. The CDR3 nucleotides read TGCGCCAGCAGCAGGGACGCTTACAATGAGCAGTTCTTC. Its protein product is CASSRDAYNEQFF.

The chain carries TRBV7-9 and TRBJ1-3; D ambiguous. CDR3 length: 14 amino acids. The V end lost 4 bases, the J end lost 0 bases, and 7 bases lay between the germline ends. Per the germline V gene, CDR1 is SEHNR and CDR2 is FQNEAQ (reference sequence). DNA of the CDR3: TGTGCCAGCAGCTCCAGCGGCTCTGGAAACACCATATATTTT. This sequence encodes CASSSSGSGNTIYF.

This clone showed up just a few times. The CDR3 spells CASSIAPGVGQPQHF. The CDR3 DNA sequence: TGTGCCAGTAGTATAGCCCCGGGGGTCGGTCAGCCCCAGCATTTT. This chain links TRBV19 with TRBJ1-5, with D possibly being TRBD1 (5 bases). Looked up from germline, CDR1 is LNHDA and CDR2 is SQIVND (reference sequence). The V gene lost 1 base and the J gene lost 6 bases, with 13 bases spanning the gap. The CDR3 has 15 residues.

On this clone itself: This CDR3 is also generated by other DNA sequences in the sample. This rearrangement joins TRBV6-5 to TRBJ2-3, with D perhaps assigned TRBD1 or TRBD2 (5 bases each). Trimming left V 7 bases short and J 3 bases short, with 8 bases between. This CDR3 spans 12 amino acids. Looked up from germline, CDR1 is MNHEY and CDR2 is SVGAGI. The CDR3 DNA follows: TGTGCCAGCATTGGGGGTACAGATACGCAGTATTTT. This codes for CASIGGTDTQYF.

The V call is TRBV5-4, the J call TRBJ2-5, with TRBD1 identical over 7 bases. The V gene end was trimmed by 2 bases and the J gene end by 6 bases; junction bases not matched to a gene: 7. The CDR3 consists of 14 residues. Per the germline V gene, CDR1 is SGHNT and CDR2 is YYREEE (reference sequence). The CDR3 DNA is TGTGCCAGCAGCTTACGTGCAGGGGGAAAGACCCAGTACTTC. Amino acids: CASSLRAGGKTQYF.

This sequence joins TRBV7-2 and TRBJ2-7; 10 bases match TRBD2. This CDR3 is 14 amino acids long. CDR1 is SGHTA, CDR2 FQGNSA, per germline. The V gene end was trimmed by 5 bases and the J gene end by 7 bases; junction bases not matched to a gene: 8. This chain's CDR3 is CASSIVAGGGEQYV. The CDR3, as DNA: TGTGCCAGCAGCATAGTAGCGGGGGGTGGTGAGCAGTACGTC.

This chain joins TRBV2 and TRBJ1-2; D gene unclear. The germline V gene encodes CDR1 SNHLY and CDR2 FYNNEI. This CDR3 is 15 amino acids long. Deletions cut 1 base from V and 8 bases from J, with 17 bases between. In nucleotides, the CDR3 is TGTGCCAGCAGTGAAGGCTTCGGGGTGACGGGCGGCTACACCTTC. Translation gives CASSEGFGVTGGYTF.

This clone was seen more than once but under ten times. The chain is built from TRBV29-1 and TRBJ2-1; D ambiguous. V was trimmed by 6 bases and J by 0 bases, leaving 12 bases between them. In germline, CDR1 is SQVTM, CDR2 ANQGSEA. This CDR3 has 14 residues. The DNA of the CDR3 is TGCAGCGTGGGGTCAGTTCTCTCCTACAATGAGCAGTTCTTC. It specifies CSVGSVLSYNEQFF.

This chain uses TRBV27 with TRBJ1-1, with D hard to call. The V end lost 1 base, the J end lost 3 bases, and 12 bases lay between the germline ends. Per germline, CDR1 MNHEY and CDR2 SMNVEV (reference sequence). This CDR3 comprises 15 residues. The CDR3 DNA follows: TGTGCCAGCAGTTTATGGGAGGCGCGGGACACTGAAGCTTTCTTT. It codes for CASSLWEARDTEAFF.

The table lists this clone with a few counts. The sample holds other DNA sequences that translate to the same CDR3. V gene TRBV5-1 combines with J gene TRBJ2-5; no clear D. Trimming took off 4 bases at V and 0 bases at J, with 4 bases between the two ends. This CDR3 spans 12 amino acids. The V gene's germline CDR1 is SGHRS and CDR2 YFSETQ. The CDR3 loop reads CASSPNQETQYF. Written as DNA, the CDR3 is TGCGCCAGCAGCCCTAACCAAGAGACCCAGTACTTC.

The V and J genes are TRBV11-2 and TRBJ2-3, with 7 bases fitting TRBD2. Germline CDR1 and CDR2: SGHAT and FQNNGV. V was pared by 0 bases and J by 5 bases, with 8 bases of the junction left unmatched. The CDR3 covers 16 residues. CDR3 sequence: CASSLEGGRYIDTQYF. DNA of the CDR3: TGTGCCAGCAGCTTAGAGGGGGGGAGGTATATAGATACGCAGTATTTT.

In its sample, this clone was seen a few times. This chain joins TRBV28 and TRBJ1-2, with D hard to call. Trimming stripped 8 bases from V and 8 bases from J, with 21 bases between. The CDR3 is made up of 14 amino acids. The germline gives CDR1 MDHEN, CDR2 SYDVKM. The CDR3 spells CASGVNFSPQGYTF. Written as DNA, the CDR3 is TGTGCCAGCGGTGTAAATTTCTCCCCGCAAGGCTACACCTTC.

This chain connects TRBV7-9 to TRBJ1-4, with 8 bases identical to TRBD1. With V trimmed by 5 bases and J by 8 bases, 4 bases remained unmatched. Germline loops: CDR1 SEHNR, CDR2 FQNEAQ (reference sequence). The CDR3 loop spans 13 amino acids. As DNA, the CDR3 is TGTGCCAGCAGCCCGAGGACAGGGGAAAAACTGTTTTTT. Translated: CASSPRTGEKLFF.

V is TRBV7-9 and J is TRBJ1-2; a weak D match, TRBD1 (5 bases). The CDR3 runs to 16 residues. The germline CDR1 and CDR2 sequences are SEHNR and FQNEAQ (reference sequence). The V end lost 3 bases, the J end lost 4 bases, and 18 bases lay between the germline ends. This chain's CDR3 is CASSFVPAREAYGYTF. The DNA for the CDR3 is TGTGCCAGCAGCTTTGTTCCTGCCAGGGAGGCCTATGGCTACACCTTC. Supplemented by reference TRBV7-9 and TRBJ1-2, the full variable domain reads DTGVSQNPRHKITKRGQNVTFRCDPISEHNRLYWYRQTLGQGPEFLTYFQNEAQLEKSRLLSDRFSAERPKGSFSTLEIQRTEQGDSAMYLCASSFVPAREAYGYTFGSGTRLTVV.

This chain connects TRBV5-5 to TRBJ2-7; TRBD2 agrees at 9 bases. The CDR3 is 15 residues long. Germline V gene lookup returns CDR1 SGHKS and CDR2 YYEKEE (reference sequence). V lost 1 base, J lost 5 bases, and 7 bases stayed unmatched. The CDR3 DNA sequence: TGTGCCAGCAGCTTGTCTTCTAGCGGGACCAACGAGCAGTACTTC. Amino acids: CASSLSSSGTNEQYF.

This clone appeared a few times. This sample includes further DNA sequences coding for the same CDR3. This chain connects TRBV7-9 to TRBJ2-7, with a tentative D call TRBD2 (5 bases). The germline V gene has CDR1 SEHNR and CDR2 FQNEAQ (reference sequence). The CDR3 covers 13 residues. Trimming removed 3 bases from V and 2 bases from J, with 8 bases in between. This CDR3 is CASSFSGAYEQYF. The CDR3 region has the DNA TGTGCCAGCAGCTTCTCCGGGGCCTACGAGCAGTACTTC.

This clone was detected only a few times. The rearrangement links TRBV7-2 to TRBJ2-2, with a possible D match to TRBD1 (6 bases). Germline values: CDR1 SGHTA, CDR2 FQGNSA. CDR3 size: 14 residues. Trimming left V 5 bases short and J 1 base short, with 8 bases between. The CDR3 is CASSQDRNTGELFF. DNA for the CDR3: TGTGCCAGCAGCCAGGACAGGAACACCGGGGAGCTGTTTTTT.

This clone has more than one count but fewer than ten. The J gene is TRBJ2-7, the V gene TRBV10-3; no definite D call. Trimming pared 5 bases from V and 5 bases from J, leaving 10 bases between. Germline V gene sequence: CDR1 ENHRY, CDR2 SYGVKD. This CDR3 comprises 12 residues. CDR3 bases: TGTGCCATCAGTTCCGTTGGGAACGAGCAGTACGTC. Protein: CAISSVGNEQYV.

The chain carries TRBV4-3 and TRBJ1-4, with TRBD1 matching over 8 bases. V dropped 4 bases and J dropped 6; count of bases not matched to a gene: 7. The CDR3 runs to 15 residues. Germline V gene sequence: CDR1 LGHNA, CDR2 YSLEER. The CDR3 DNA sequence: TGCGCCAGCAGCCCAGGGGGCGGAATAGATGAAAAACTGTTTTTT. It codes for CASSPGGGIDEKLFF.